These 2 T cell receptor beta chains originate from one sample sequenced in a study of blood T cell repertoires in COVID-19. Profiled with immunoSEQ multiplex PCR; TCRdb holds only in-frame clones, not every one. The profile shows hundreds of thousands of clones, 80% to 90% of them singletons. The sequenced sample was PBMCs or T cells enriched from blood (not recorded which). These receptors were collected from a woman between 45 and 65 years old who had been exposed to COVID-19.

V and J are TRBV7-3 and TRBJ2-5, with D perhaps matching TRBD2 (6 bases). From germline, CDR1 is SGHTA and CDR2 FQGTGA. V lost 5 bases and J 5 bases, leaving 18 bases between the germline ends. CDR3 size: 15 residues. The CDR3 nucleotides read TGTGCCAGCAGCCCTAATAGCGAACGGGGGGAGACCCAGTACTTC. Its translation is CASSPNSERGETQYF.

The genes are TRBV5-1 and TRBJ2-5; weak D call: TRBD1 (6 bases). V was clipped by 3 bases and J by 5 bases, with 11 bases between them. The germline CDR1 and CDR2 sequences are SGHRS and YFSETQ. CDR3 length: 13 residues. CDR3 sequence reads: CASSSTGLETQYF. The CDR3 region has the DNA TGCGCCAGCAGCTCTACAGGGTTGGAGACCCAGTACTTC.